These 23 T cell receptor beta chains were all obtained from the same sample, sequenced in a study of technical replicates of blood from a few donors (dated by TCRdb to the late 2010s). The receptor library was made with the immunoSEQ multiplex PCR assay. Imported from immuneACCESS, the table was reduced by TCRdb to in-frame sequences with V and J called. These copies leave out some clones; in studies compared against another copy, an unresolved V gene accounts for under half, and the cause of the remainder is not known. For this sample there are roughly 65,000 clones; 88% appear just once. The top ten clones comprise 4% to 5% of the sample. The sample taken for sequencing was PBMCs. These receptors came from a human donor in good health. Some clones in this sample may be carry-over from other donors' samples.

V usage is TRBV5-6 and J usage is TRBJ1-5; D is perhaps TRBD1 (5 bases). Per germline, CDR1 SGHDT and CDR2 YYEEEE. V gave up 4 bases and J gave up 0 bases, with 17 bases separating them. This CDR3 is built from 17 residues. DNA of the CDR3: TGTGCCAGCAGCCTATCCGGGGGACCCTATAGCAATCAGCCCCAGCATTTT. This translates into CASSLSGGPYSNQPQHF.

The rearrangement uses TRBV19 and TRBJ2-2, with D possibly matching TRBD2 (6 bases). The CDR3 is 14 amino acids. V shed 2 bases and J shed 6 bases, with 10 bases lying between them. Germline-derived CDR1 and CDR2 are LNHDA and SQIVND (reference sequence). The CDR3 reads CASSILASPGELFF. The CDR3 coding sequence is TGTGCCAGTAGTATACTAGCGAGCCCCGGGGAGCTGTTTTTT.

V and J are TRBV9 and TRBJ2-2; TRBD1 is a possible D gene (6 bases). Germline V lookup: CDR1 SGDLS, CDR2 YYNGEE. Trimming shortened V by 3 bases and J by 3 bases, and 18 bases separated the two germline ends. The CDR3 has 17 residues. The CDR3 DNA follows: TGTGCCAGCAGCGCAGTAACAGGGAAGGGGTACACCGGGGAGCTGTTTTTT. Amino acid sequence: CASSAVTGKGYTGELFF. Variable domain in full (rest from reference TRBV9 and TRBJ2-2): DSGVTQTPKHLITATGQRVTLRCSPRSGDLSVYWYQQSLDQGLQFLIQYYNGEERAKGNILERFSAQQFPDLHSELNLSSLELGDSALYFCASSAVTGKGYTGELFFGEGSRLTVL.

The rearrangement joins TRBV25-1 to TRBJ1-2; D might be TRBD1 (6 bases). Germline values: CDR1 MGHDK, CDR2 SYGVNS. Trimming cost V 3 bases and J 8 bases, with 22 bases left between them. The CDR3 loop spans 16 amino acids. CDR3 protein: CASSEIGVRGFEGYTF. The CDR3 DNA reads TGTGCCAGCAGTGAGATTGGAGTCAGGGGATTCGAAGGCTACACCTTC.

This rearrangement joins TRBV6-6 to TRBJ2-5, with TRBD2 as a possible D gene (5 bases). Trimming took 7 bases from V and 1 from J, leaving 16 bases between them. Germline-derived CDR1 and CDR2 are MNHNY and SVGAGI (reference sequence). The CDR3 runs 15 residues. The CDR3 loop reads CASTGSSGRQETQYF. CDR3 in DNA: TGTGCCAGCACTGGATCGAGCGGACGCCAAGAGACCCAGTACTTC.

This clone has just one count. This sequence joins TRBV6-5 and TRBJ1-2; D is undetermined. The CDR3 covers 14 residues. With 5 bases removed from V and 0 bases from J, the gap between germline ends came to 10 bases. Germline lookup yields CDR1 MNHEY and CDR2 SVGAGI. DNA for the CDR3: TGTGCCAGCAGTACCACCCGGGCTAACTATGGCTACACCTTC. It codes for CASSTTRANYGYTF.

The chain employs TRBV6-4 and TRBJ2-1, with 9 bases matching TRBD2. Germline loops: CDR1 MRHNA, CDR2 SNTAGT. After removal of 5 bases from V and 8 bases from J, the junction contained 7 bases not matched to a gene. CDR3 size: 14 residues. Written as DNA, the CDR3 is TGTGCCAGCAGTTCTAGCGGGGAGGGGGATGAGCAGTTCTTC. Protein: CASSSSGEGDEQFF.

The table lists this clone with a count of one. The chain has TRBV2 and TRBJ2-3; 12 nucleotides align to TRBD1. Germline CDR1 is SNHLY and CDR2 is FYNNEI. The CDR3 has 11 amino acids. The trim removed 8 bases at V and 14 bases at J, leaving 5 bases unmatched. The CDR3 DNA sequence: TGTGCCAGCGGGACAGGGGGCCTTCCGTATTTT. It is translated as CASGTGGLPYF.

DNA for the CDR3: TGTGCCAGCAGCCCTCGCGGGCCGAGCTCCTACAATGAGCAGTTCTTC. Residues: CASSPRGPSSYNEQFF. The chain couples TRBV7-9 to TRBJ2-1; possibly TRBD2 for D (5 bases). Germline V gene lookup returns CDR1 SEHNR and CDR2 FQNEAQ (reference sequence). The CDR3 has 16 amino acids. V was trimmed by 5 bases and J by 0 bases, leaving 14 bases between them. Using reference TRBV7-9 and TRBJ2-1 for the parts outside the CDR3, the full variable domain is DTGVSQNPRHKITKRGQNVTFRCDPISEHNRLYWYRQTLGQGPEFLTYFQNEAQLEKSRLLSDRFSAERPKGSFSTLEIQRTEQGDSAMYLCASSPRGPSSYNEQFFGPGTRLTVL.

The chain links TRBV5-1 to TRBJ1-3; TRBD1 agrees at 7 bases. Germline-derived CDR1 and CDR2 are SGHRS and YFSETQ. The V segment lost 4 bases and the J segment 0 bases; nucleotides outside the gene matches: 7. The length of the CDR3 is 16 residues. CDR3 bases: TGCGCCAGCAGCCCTGGACAGGCAAGCTCTGGAAACACCATATATTTT. The encoded protein is CASSPGQASSGNTIYF.

In DNA form, the CDR3 reads TGTGCCAGCTCCGTCAAGGGGACAGCGGGCGAGCAGTACTTC. Its protein product is CASSVKGTAGEQYF. This rearrangement joins TRBV2 to TRBJ2-7; maybe TRBD1 (7 bases). Germline V gene lookup returns CDR1 SNHLY and CDR2 FYNNEI. There are 14 residues in the CDR3. The ends were cut back, 8 bases at V and 6 bases at J, with 20 bases in the middle.

About this clone: The sample carries other DNA sequences with the same CDR3. The rearrangement links TRBV4-2 to TRBJ1-1; D may be TRBD1 (6 bases). The V gene lost 0 bases and the J gene lost 4 bases, with 6 bases spanning the gap. This CDR3 has 13 amino acids. Germline loops: CDR1 LGHNA, CDR2 YNFKEQ. CDR3 in DNA: TGTGCCAGCAGCCAAGACAGGGGCACTGAAGCTTTCTTT. This gives the protein CASSQDRGTEAFF.

This clone was seen a few times. This rearrangement joins TRBV27 to TRBJ2-7; D is possibly TRBD2 (5 bases). The CDR3 runs 14 residues. V was clipped by 3 bases and J by 1 base, with 10 bases between them. The V gene's germline CDR1 is MNHEY and CDR2 SMNVEV (reference sequence). In DNA form, the CDR3 reads TGTGCCAGCAGTTTTGCGGGTCCTTCCTACGAGCAGTACTTC. This gives the protein CASSFAGPSYEQYF.

This clone is a singleton in its sample. The V and J genes are TRBV29-1 and TRBJ1-3; no clear D. The CDR3 is 13 amino acids. Germline V gene lookup returns CDR1 SQVTM and CDR2 ANQGSEA. Trimming removed 6 bases at V and 0 bases at J, with 9 bases between. The chain's CDR3 is CSVLQFSGNTIYF. The DNA for the CDR3 is TGCAGCGTCCTACAGTTCTCTGGAAACACCATATATTTT.

In its sample, this clone was seen once. V is TRBV2 and J is TRBJ1-3; TRBD1 might be the D (5 bases). The germline CDR1 and CDR2 sequences are SNHLY and FYNNEI. V lost 0 bases and J lost 4, with 13 bases in between. This CDR3 comprises 16 residues. CDR3 residues: CASSEAGTGEGNTIYF. The CDR3 region has the DNA TGTGCCAGCAGTGAAGCAGGAACAGGTGAAGGAAACACCATATATTTT.

The chain links TRBV19 to TRBJ2-3, with TRBD1 identical over 7 bases. Germline loops: CDR1 LNHDA, CDR2 SQIVND (reference sequence). Germline trimming cut 7 bases from V and 2 bases from J; bases unmatched to any gene: 12. The CDR3 extends over 16 amino acids. The CDR3: CASTPPGQKYTDTQYF. In nucleotides, the CDR3 is TGTGCCAGTACCCCGCCGGGACAGAAATACACAGATACGCAGTATTTT.

The J gene is TRBJ2-7, the V gene TRBV4-1; tentatively, D is TRBD1 (6 bases). V was shortened by 1 base and J by 2 bases, with 12 bases between the two germline ends. Germline loops: CDR1 MGHRA, CDR2 YSYEKL. The CDR3 runs 15 residues. CDR3 bases: TGCGCCAGCAGCCAAGCCAGACAGGTTGCCTACGAGCAGTACTTC. Translated, it gives CASSQARQVAYEQYF.

V usage is TRBV6-5 and J usage is TRBJ2-5, with 7 positions matching TRBD2. This CDR3 has 16 amino acids. The V gene's germline CDR1 is MNHEY and CDR2 SVGAGI. V lost 1 base and J lost 5; bases outside the gene matches: 10. The CDR3 region is CASSYYGGSKAETQYF. CDR3 bases: TGTGCCAGCAGTTACTACGGCGGGAGCAAGGCGGAGACCCAGTACTTC.

The chain joins TRBV4-2 to TRBJ1-5, with 10 nucleotides matching TRBD1. From germline, CDR1 is LGHNA and CDR2 YNFKEQ. This CDR3 is 16 amino acids long. Trimming cost V 0 bases and J 8 bases; bases outside gene matches: 7. CDR3: CASSQEGGTGVEPQHF. The CDR3 DNA reads as TGTGCCAGCAGCCAAGAAGGGGGGACAGGGGTAGAGCCCCAGCATTTT.

This chain links TRBV7-9 with TRBJ2-7; D possibly corresponds to TRBD1 (5 bases). This CDR3 is 14 amino acids long. CDR1 is SEHNR and CDR2 is FQNEAQ in the germline V gene (reference sequence). Between the trimmed V and J ends, which lost 5 bases and 2 bases, there was a span of 13 bases. CDR3 DNA sequence: TGTGCCAGCAGCCCAGGGATTCCCGCCTACGAGCAGTACTTC. Its protein product is CASSPGIPAYEQYF.

The chain carries TRBV10-2 and TRBJ1-5; 9 bases align to TRBD1. Unmatched junction bases numbered 2, after V lost 5 bases and J lost 6 bases. Germline-derived CDR1 and CDR2 are WSHSY and SAAADI. This CDR3 region has 13 residues. The CDR3 region has the DNA TGCGCCAGCAGTCAACAGGGGGCTCAGCCCCAGCATTTT. Translated: CASSQQGAQPQHF.

V and J are TRBV5-1 and TRBJ2-7; D gene unclear. The ends were cut back, 1 base at V and 2 bases at J, with 10 bases in the middle. The V gene's germline CDR1 is SGHRS and CDR2 YFSETQ. The CDR3 is made up of 14 amino acids. The CDR3 here is CASSLTQGAYEQYF. The DNA for the CDR3 is TGCGCCAGCAGCTTGACGCAAGGAGCCTACGAGCAGTACTTC.

This chain joins TRBV4-3 and TRBJ2-7; D is perhaps TRBD1 (5 bases). Per the germline V gene, CDR1 is LGHNA and CDR2 is YSLEER. The CDR3 spans 15 residues. V gave up 0 bases and J gave up 5 bases, with 14 bases separating them. The CDR3 DNA reads TGCGCCAGCAGCCAAGATCGGGCAGGGCCGAACGAGCAGTACTTC. This translates into CASSQDRAGPNEQYF.